Listed below are T cell receptor beta chains from one sample, sequenced in a study of cytomegalovirus exposure and HLA in healthy donors. Profiling relied on immunoSEQ multiplex PCR, and the TCRdb table lists in-frame clones only, not all of them. The sample shows approximately 110,000 clones, 70% to 80% of them seen only once. The sample consisted of PBMCs. These receptors were collected from a man in his forties in good health and CMV-seronegative. CDR3s include the opening cysteine and the closing phenylalanine or tryptophan. A D gene is named only where the DNA matches it firmly. Not every row has a clone size; where given, it reads once, few, many or a size class.

>TRBJ1-1|TRBV6-5|.|.
CASKRRGTEAFF
TGTGCCAGCAAGCGTCGGGGCACTGAAGCTTTCTTT
>TRBJ1-5|TRBV5-4|.|.
CASTSGPRDNQPQHF
TGTGCCAGCACCTCCGGGCCGAGGGACAATCAGCCCCAGCATTTT
>TRBJ1-4|TRBV25-1|.|.
CATTTSTNEKLFF
TGTGCCACTACGACTTCAACTAATGAAAAACTGTTTTTT
>TRBJ1-2|TRBV25-1|.|.
CASSDYRSGLGYTF
TGTGCCAGCAGTGATTACAGGTCGGGTCTTGGCTACACCTTC
>TRBJ2-1|TRBV7-7|.|.
CASSFAGRGNEQFF
TGTGCTAGCAGCTTTGCGGGCCGGGGCAATGAGCAGTTCTTC
>TRBJ2-3|TRBV10-3|TRBD1|few
CAISESQGGYTQYF
TGTGCCATCAGTGAGTCACAGGGGGGATATACGCAGTATTTT
>TRBJ2-2|TRBV2|.|.
CASSLQGRTGELFF
TGTGCCAGCAGTCTCCAGGGTCGGACCGGGGAGCTGTTTTTT
>TRBJ1-5|TRBV6-1|.|.
CASSEQGSHQPQHF
TGTGCCAGCAGTGAGCAGGGCTCCCATCAGCCCCAGCATTTT
>TRBJ1-1|TRBV2|TRBD1|.
CASWWTGNPNTEAFF
TGTGCCAGCTGGTGGACAGGTAACCCAAACACTGAAGCTTTCTTT
>TRBJ1-6|TRBV28|TRBD1|.
CASRSPGTGNSPLHF
TGTGCCAGCAGATCACCCGGGACAGGGAATTCACCCCTCCACTTT
>TRBJ2-5|TRBV14|TRBD1|.
CASSPTWDRDETQYF
TGTGCCAGCAGCCCCACCTGGGACAGGGACGAGACCCAGTACTTC
>TRBJ2-5|TRBV14|.|.
CASSRSWTAQETQYF
TGTGCCAGCAGCCGCAGTTGGACAGCCCAAGAGACCCAGTACTTC
>TRBJ2-5|TRBV13|TRBD1|.
CASSLDRGETQYF
TGTGCCAGCAGCTTAGACAGGGGAGAGACCCAGTACTTC
>TRBJ1-2|TRBV27|TRBD1|.
CASSSPGQGNYGYTF
TGTGCCAGCAGTTCTCCGGGACAGGGTAACTATGGCTACACCTTC
>TRBJ2-7|TRBV6-5|.|.
CASSYGYSGEQYF
TGTGCCAGCAGTTACGGGTACAGTGGCGAGCAGTACTTC
>TRBJ2-7|TRBV18|TRBD1|.
CASSNRGLREQYF
TGTGCCAGCTCAAACAGGGGGCTTCGAGAGCAGTACTTC
>TRBJ1-2|TRBV5-1|.|.
CASSLPGGGEGYTF
TGCGCCAGCAGCTTGCCCGGGGGGGGAGAAGGCTACACCTTC
>TRBJ1-2|TRBV5-4|.|.
CASSLDRTTGYTF
TGTGCCAGCAGCTTGGACAGGACTACTGGCTACACCTTC
>TRBJ2-3|TRBV27|TRBD2|.
CASSLSLAGGLDTDTQYF
TGTGCCAGCAGTTTAAGTTTAGCGGGGGGACTAGACACAGATACGCAGTATTTT
>TRBJ2-7|TRBV10-3|TRBD1|once
CAISGDSLIAYEQYF
TGTGCCATCAGTGGGGACAGCCTGATAGCCTACGAGCAGTACTTC
>TRBJ2-7|TRBV4-1|.|.
CASSQDSTFYEQYF
TGCGCCAGCAGCCAAGATAGTACCTTCTACGAGCAGTACTTC
>TRBJ2-1|TRBV2|.|once
CASRLGGAAYNEQFF
TGTGCCAGCAGACTTGGCGGGGCAGCCTACAATGAGCAGTTCTTC
>TRBJ1-1|TRBV29-1|.|.
CSVEDLGGEGSDTEAFF
TGCAGCGTTGAAGATCTTGGAGGGGAAGGGTCCGACACTGAAGCTTTCTTT
>TRBJ1-1|TRBV5-1|.|.
CASSPDSAILAFF
TGCGCCAGCAGCCCGGACAGCGCTATACTGGCTTTCTTT
>TRBJ1-2|TRBV9|TRBD1|.
CASSVGGQGADGYTF
TGTGCCAGCAGCGTAGGGGGACAGGGGGCTGACGGCTACACCTTC
>TRBJ1-1|TRBV9|.|.
CASSVAQGTEAFF
TGTGCCAGCAGCGTAGCGCAGGGCACTGAAGCTTTCTTT
>TRBJ1-1|TRBV27|.|.
CASSSPGGPNTEAFF
TGTGCCAGCAGTTCCCCCGGCGGCCCGAACACTGAAGCTTTCTTT
>TRBJ2-3|TRBV5-4|TRBD1|few
CASSFHRGSADTQYF
TGTGCCAGCAGCTTTCACAGGGGGTCCGCAGATACGCAGTATTTT
>TRBJ2-1|TRBV5-1|.|.
CASSFGTWGNEQFF
TGCGCCAGCAGCTTCGGGACTTGGGGCAATGAGCAGTTCTTC
>TRBJ1-2|TRBV23-1|TRBD1|.
CASSQWGQVDGYTF
TGCGCCAGCAGTCAATGGGGACAGGTAGATGGCTACACCTTC
>TRBJ1-3|TRBV5-1|.|.
CASSPGLTAGNTIYF
TGCGCCAGCAGCCCGGGACTGACGGCTGGAAACACCATATATTTT
>TRBJ1-4|TRBV28|.|.
CASQQPPTNEKLFF
TGTGCCAGCCAACAACCCCCAACTAATGAAAAACTGTTTTTT
>TRBJ2-5|TRBV7-2|TRBD2|.
CASSLGLAEETQYF
TGTGCCAGCAGTTTAGGACTAGCGGAAGAGACCCAGTACTTC
>TRBJ1-1|TRBV4-2|.|.
CASSQVQGTEAFF
TGTGCCAGCAGCCAAGTGCAGGGGACTGAAGCTTTCTTT
>TRBJ1-1|TRBV18|TRBD1|.
CASSPAADREAFF
TGTGCCAGCTCACCAGCCGCGGACAGGGAAGCTTTCTTT
>TRBJ2-7|TRBV4-3|TRBD1|.
CASSQDLRGLRDEQYF
TGCGCCAGCAGCCAAGATTTGAGGGGGCTAAGAGACGAGCAGTACTTC
>TRBJ1-6|TRBV6-4|.|.
CASSERGSGSPLHF
TGTGCCAGCAGTGAAAGGGGGTCCGGTTCACCCCTCCACTTT
>TRBJ2-5|TRBV6-4|.|.
CASSLPQVQETQYF
TGTGCCAGCAGCCTCCCACAGGTTCAAGAGACCCAGTACTTC
>TRBJ2-7|TRBV4-3|TRBD1|.
CASSQGTGTVSYEQYF
TGCGCCAGCAGCCAAGGGACCGGGACAGTGTCCTACGAGCAGTACTTC
>TRBJ2-6|TRBV7-2|TRBD1|.
CASMGQGRSGANVLTF
TGTGCCAGCATGGGACAGGGTCGCTCTGGGGCCAACGTCCTGACTTTC
>TRBJ1-2|TRBV5-4|.|.
CASSLEAGLGYGYTF
TGTGCCAGCAGCTTGGAGGCAGGGCTCGGTTATGGCTACACCTTC
>TRBJ2-7|TRBV6-5|TRBD2|.
CASSVGRGGEQYF
TGTGCCAGCAGTGTAGGGAGGGGAGGTGAGCAGTACTTC
>TRBJ2-7|TRBV9|TRBD2|.
CASSVGTTTSEQYF
TGTGCCAGCAGCGTGGGGACTACTACGAGCGAGCAGTACTTC
>TRBJ1-2|TRBV18|.|.
CASSQSGVPYYGYTF
TGTGCCAGCTCACAGTCAGGGGTCCCCTACTATGGCTACACCTTC
>TRBJ2-1|TRBV7-2|TRBD2|.
CASSFWTSGGGYNEQFF
TGTGCCAGCAGCTTCTGGACTAGCGGGGGGGGTTACAATGAGCAGTTCTTC
>TRBJ1-2|TRBV10-3|TRBD1|.
CAISESDREVYGYTF
TGTGCCATCAGTGAGTCAGACAGGGAGGTTTACGGCTACACCTTC
>TRBJ2-5|TRBV5-4|TRBD2|.
CVSSLPAGRQETQYF
TGTGTCAGCAGCTTACCAGCGGGGAGGCAAGAGACCCAGTACTTC
>TRBJ1-2|TRBV7-9|TRBD1|once
CASSEQGDYGYTF
TGTGCCAGCAGCGAACAGGGGGACTATGGCTACACCTTC
>TRBJ1-2|TRBV29-1|.|.
CSVYKGDNYGYTF
TGCAGCGTGTACAAGGGGGACAACTATGGCTACACCTTC